This T cell receptor beta chain was recorded in a study of CD8 T cells in Susac syndrome. The RNA input was about 0.45 to 1 ug, and it was reverse transcribed with random hexamers. MiXCR, run by TCRdb on the immunoSEQ multiplex PCR reads, gives a single entry per CDR3 protein. The table records 69,000 or so distinct CDR3 sequences, over 90% of them present only once. This clonotype has a single count. Germline lookup yields CDR1 LGHNA and CDR2 YSLEER. The CDR3 length is 19 residues. With 1 base clipped from V and 5 bases from J, the junction kept 14 bases outside the gene matches. The V gene is TRBV4-3, the J gene TRBJ2-1; TRBD2 matches at 10 bases. This TCR derives from a human donor in good health. Sequencing was carried out using CD8+ T cells from PBMCs. The CDR3 protein is CASSQVFRFSGGRNNEQFF. The CDR3 DNA reads TGCGCCAGCAGCCAAGTCTTCCGATTTAGCGGGGGGAGAAACAATGAGCAGTTCTTC.